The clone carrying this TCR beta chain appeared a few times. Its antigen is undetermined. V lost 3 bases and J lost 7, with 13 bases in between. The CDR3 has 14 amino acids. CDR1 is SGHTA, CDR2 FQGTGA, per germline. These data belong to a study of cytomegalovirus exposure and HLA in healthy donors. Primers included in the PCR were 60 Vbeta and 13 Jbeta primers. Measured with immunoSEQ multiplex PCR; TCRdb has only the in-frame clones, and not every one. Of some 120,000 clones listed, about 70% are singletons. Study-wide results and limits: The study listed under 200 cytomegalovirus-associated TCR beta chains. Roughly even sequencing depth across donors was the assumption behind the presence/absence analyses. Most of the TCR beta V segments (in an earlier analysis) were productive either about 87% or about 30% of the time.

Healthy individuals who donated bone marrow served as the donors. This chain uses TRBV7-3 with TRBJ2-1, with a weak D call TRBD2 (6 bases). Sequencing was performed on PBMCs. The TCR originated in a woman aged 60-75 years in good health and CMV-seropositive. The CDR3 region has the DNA TGTGCCAGCAGCTTCGCCGGGGGAAGGAATGAGCAGTTCTTC. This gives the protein CASSFAGGRNEQFF. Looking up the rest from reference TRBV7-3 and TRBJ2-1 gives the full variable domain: GAGVSQTPSNKVTEKGKYVELRCDPISGHTALYWYRQSLGQGPEFLIYFQGTGAADDSGLPNDRFFAVRPEGSVSTLKIQRTERGDSAVYLCASSFAGGRNEQFFGPGTRLTVL.